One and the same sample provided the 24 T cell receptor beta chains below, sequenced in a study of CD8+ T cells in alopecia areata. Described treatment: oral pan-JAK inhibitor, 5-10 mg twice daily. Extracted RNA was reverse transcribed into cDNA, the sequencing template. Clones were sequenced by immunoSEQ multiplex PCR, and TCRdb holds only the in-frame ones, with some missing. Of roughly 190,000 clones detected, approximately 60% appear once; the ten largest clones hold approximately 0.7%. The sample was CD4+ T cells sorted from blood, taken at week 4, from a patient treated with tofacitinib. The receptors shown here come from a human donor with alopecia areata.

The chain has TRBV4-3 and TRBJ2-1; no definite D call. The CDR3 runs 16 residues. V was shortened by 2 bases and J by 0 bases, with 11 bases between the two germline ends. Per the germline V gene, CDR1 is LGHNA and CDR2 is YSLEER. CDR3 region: CASSQRSQSSYNEQFF. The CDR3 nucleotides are TGCGCCAGCAGCCAAAGGTCCCAGAGCTCCTACAATGAGCAGTTCTTC.

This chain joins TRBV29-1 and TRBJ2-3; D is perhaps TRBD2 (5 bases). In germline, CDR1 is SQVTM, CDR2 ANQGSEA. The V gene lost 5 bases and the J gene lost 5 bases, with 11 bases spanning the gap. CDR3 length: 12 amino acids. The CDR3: CSVSGGIDTQYF. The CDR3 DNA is TGCAGCGTTAGCGGAGGAATAGATACGCAGTATTTT.

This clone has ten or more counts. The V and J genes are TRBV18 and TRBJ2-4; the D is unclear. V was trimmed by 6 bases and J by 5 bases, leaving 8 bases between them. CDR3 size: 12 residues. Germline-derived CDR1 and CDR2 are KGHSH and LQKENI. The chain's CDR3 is CASSSDENIQYF. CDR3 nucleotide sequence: TGTGCCAGCTCCTCGGACGAAAACATTCAGTACTTC.

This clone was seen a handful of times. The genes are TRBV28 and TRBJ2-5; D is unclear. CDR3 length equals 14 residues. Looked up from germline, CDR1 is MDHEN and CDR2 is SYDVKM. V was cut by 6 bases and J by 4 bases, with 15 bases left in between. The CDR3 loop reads CASRPKSGIETQYF. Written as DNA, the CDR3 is TGTGCCAGCAGACCGAAGTCAGGAATAGAGACCCAGTACTTC.

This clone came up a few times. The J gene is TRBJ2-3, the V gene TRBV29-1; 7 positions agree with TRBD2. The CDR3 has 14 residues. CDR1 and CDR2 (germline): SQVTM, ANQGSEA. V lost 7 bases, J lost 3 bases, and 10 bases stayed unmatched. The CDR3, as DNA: TGCAGCGCAGAGACGGGGCGGGGGACAGATACGCAGTATTTT. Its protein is CSAETGRGTDTQYF.

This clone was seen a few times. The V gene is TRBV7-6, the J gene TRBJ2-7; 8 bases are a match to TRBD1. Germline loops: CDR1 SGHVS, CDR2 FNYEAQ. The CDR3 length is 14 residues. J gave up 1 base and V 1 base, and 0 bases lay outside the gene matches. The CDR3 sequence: CASSLGTGSYEQYF. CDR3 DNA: TGTGCCAGCAGCTTAGGGACAGGGTCCTACGAGCAGTACTTC.

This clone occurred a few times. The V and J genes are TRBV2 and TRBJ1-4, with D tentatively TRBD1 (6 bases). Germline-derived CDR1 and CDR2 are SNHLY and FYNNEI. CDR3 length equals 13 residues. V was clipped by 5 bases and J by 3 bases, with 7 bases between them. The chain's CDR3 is CASSRTANEKLFF. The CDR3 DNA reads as TGTGCCAGCAGTAGGACAGCTAATGAAAAACTGTTTTTT.

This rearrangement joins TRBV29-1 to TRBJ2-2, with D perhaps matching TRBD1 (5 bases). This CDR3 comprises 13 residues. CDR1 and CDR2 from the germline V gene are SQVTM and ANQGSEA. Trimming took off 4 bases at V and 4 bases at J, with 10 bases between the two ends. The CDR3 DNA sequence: TGCAGCGTTGGGGGCGATGGCACCGGGGAGCTGTTTTTT. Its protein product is CSVGGDGTGELFF.

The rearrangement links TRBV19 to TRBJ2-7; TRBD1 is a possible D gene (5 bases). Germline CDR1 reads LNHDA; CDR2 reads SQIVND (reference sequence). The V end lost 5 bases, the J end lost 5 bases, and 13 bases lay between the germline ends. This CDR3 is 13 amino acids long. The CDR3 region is CASSDQGRHEQYF. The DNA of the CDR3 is TGTGCCAGTAGTGATCAGGGTCGGCACGAGCAGTACTTC.

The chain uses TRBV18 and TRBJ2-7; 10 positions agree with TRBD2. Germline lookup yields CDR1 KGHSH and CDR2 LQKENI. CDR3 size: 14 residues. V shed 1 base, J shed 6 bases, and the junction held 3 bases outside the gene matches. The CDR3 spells CASSPQREGGEQYF. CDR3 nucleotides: TGTGCCAGCTCACCACAGCGGGAGGGCGGCGAGCAGTACTTC.

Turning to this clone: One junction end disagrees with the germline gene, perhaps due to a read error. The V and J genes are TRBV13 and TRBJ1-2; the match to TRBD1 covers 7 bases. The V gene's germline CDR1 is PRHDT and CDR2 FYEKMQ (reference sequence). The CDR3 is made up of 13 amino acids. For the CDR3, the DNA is TGTGCCAGCAGCCCCGTCCGGGACAGCTCCCTACACTTC. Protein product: CASSPVRDSSLHF.

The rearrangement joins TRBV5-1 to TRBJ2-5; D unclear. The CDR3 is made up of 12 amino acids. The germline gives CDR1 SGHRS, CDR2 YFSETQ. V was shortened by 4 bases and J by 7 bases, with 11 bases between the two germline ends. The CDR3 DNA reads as TGCGCCAGCAGCCCAACTTCCGGGACCCAGTACTTC. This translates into CASSPTSGTQYF. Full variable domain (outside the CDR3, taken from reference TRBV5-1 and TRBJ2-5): KAGVTQTPRYLIKTRGQQVTLSCSPISGHRSVSWYQQTPGQGLQFLFEYFSETQRNKGNFPGRFSGRQFSNSRSEMNVSTLELGDSALYLCASSPTSGTQYFGPGTRLLVL.

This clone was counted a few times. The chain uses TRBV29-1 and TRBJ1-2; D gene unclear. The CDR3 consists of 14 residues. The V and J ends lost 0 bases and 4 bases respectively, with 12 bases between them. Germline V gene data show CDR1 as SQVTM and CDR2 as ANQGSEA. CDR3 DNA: TGCAGCGTTGAAGATAGTTACGGGATCTATGGCTACACCTTC. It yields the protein CSVEDSYGIYGYTF. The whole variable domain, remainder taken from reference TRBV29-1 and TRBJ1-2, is SAVISQKPSRDICQRGTSLTIQCQVDSQVTMMFWYRQQPGQSLTLIATANQGSEATYESGFVIDKFPISRPNLTFSTLTVSNMSPEDSSIYLCSVEDSYGIYGYTFGSGTRLTVV.

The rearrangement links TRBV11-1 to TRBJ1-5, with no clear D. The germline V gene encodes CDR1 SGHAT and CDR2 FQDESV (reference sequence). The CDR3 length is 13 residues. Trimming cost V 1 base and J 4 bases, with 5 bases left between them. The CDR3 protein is CASSLEQNQPQHF. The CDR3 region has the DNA TGTGCCAGCAGCTTAGAACAGAATCAGCCCCAGCATTTT.

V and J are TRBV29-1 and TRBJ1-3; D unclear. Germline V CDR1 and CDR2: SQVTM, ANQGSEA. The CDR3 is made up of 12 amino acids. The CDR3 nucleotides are TGCAGTGGAGGCCCCTCTGGAAACACCATATATTTT. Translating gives CSGGPSGNTIYF.

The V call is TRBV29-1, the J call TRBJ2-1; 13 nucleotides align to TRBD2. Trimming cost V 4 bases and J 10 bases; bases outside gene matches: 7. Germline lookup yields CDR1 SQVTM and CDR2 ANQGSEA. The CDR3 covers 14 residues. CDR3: CSVAWTSGSREQFF. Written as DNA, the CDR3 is TGCAGCGTTGCTTGGACTAGCGGGAGCCGGGAGCAGTTCTTC.

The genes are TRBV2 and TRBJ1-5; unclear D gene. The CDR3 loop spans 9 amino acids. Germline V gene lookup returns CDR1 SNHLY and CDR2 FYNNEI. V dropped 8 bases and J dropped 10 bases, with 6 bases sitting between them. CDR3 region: CASGEPQHF. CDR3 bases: TGTGCCAGCGGCGAACCCCAGCATTTT.

The CDR3 DNA is TGTGCCAGCAGTCTAACAGGGTTTGGCTACACCTTC. Residues: CASSLTGFGYTF. The chain joins TRBV28 to TRBJ1-2; weak D call: TRBD1 (6 bases). The germline V gene has CDR1 MDHEN and CDR2 SYDVKM. Trimming removed 5 bases from V and 7 bases from J, with 11 bases in between. This CDR3 has 12 amino acids.

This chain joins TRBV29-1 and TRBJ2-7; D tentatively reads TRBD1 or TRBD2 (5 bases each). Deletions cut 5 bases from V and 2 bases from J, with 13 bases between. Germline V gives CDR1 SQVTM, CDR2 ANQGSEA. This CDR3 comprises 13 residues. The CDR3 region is CSVYRDGTYEQYF. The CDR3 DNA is TGCAGCGTTTATCGGGACGGAACCTACGAGCAGTACTTC.

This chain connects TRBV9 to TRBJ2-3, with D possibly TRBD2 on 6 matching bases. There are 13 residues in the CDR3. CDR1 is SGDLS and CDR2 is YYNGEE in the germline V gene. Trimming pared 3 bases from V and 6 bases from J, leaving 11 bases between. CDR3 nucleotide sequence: TGTGCCAGCAGCGGGAGGGCCGGGGATACGCAGTATTTT. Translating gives CASSGRAGDTQYF.

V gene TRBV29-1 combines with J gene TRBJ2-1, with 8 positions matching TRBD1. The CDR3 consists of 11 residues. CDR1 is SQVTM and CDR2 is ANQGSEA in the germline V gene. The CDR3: CGGQGNNEQFF. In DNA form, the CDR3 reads TGCGGCGGACAGGGTAACAATGAGCAGTTCTTC.

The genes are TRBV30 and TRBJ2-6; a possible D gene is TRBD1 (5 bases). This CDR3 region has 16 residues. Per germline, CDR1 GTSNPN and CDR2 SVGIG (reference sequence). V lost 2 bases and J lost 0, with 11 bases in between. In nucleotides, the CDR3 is TGTGCCTGGAGTTCCGACAGAACCTCTGGGGCCAACGTCCTGACTTTC. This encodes CAWSSDRTSGANVLTF.

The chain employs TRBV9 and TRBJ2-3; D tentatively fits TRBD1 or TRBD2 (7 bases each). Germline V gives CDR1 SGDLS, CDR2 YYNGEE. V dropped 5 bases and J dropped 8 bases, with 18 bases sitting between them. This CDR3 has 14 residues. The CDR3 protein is CASSASGGDGTQYF. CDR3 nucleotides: TGTGCCAGCAGTGCCTCAGGGGGGGATGGTACGCAGTATTTT.

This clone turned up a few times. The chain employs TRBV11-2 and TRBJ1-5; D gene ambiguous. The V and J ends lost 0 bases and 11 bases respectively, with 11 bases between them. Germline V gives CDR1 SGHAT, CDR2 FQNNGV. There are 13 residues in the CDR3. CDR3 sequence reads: CASSLDKGVAQHF. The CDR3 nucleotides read TGTGCCAGCAGCTTAGATAAAGGTGTAGCCCAGCATTTT.